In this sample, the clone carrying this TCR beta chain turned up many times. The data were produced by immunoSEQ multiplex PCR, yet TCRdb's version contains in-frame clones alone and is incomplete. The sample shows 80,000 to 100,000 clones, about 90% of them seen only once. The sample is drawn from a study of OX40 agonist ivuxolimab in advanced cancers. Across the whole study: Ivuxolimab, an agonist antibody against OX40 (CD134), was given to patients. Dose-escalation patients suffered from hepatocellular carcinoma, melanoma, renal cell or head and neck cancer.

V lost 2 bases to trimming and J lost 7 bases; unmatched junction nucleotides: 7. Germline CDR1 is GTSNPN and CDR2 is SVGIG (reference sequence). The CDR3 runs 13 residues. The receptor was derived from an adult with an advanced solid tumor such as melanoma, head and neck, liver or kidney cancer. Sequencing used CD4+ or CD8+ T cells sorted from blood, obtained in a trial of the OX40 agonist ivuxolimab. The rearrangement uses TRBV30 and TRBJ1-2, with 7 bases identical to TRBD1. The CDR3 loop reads CAWSIQGDGGYTF. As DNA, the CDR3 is TGTGCCTGGAGTATCCAGGGGGACGGTGGCTACACCTTC.